Listed below are T cell receptor beta chains from one sample, sequenced in a study of T cell responses to AZD1222 COVID-19 vaccine. Repertoires were generated with immunoSEQ multiplex PCR, while TCRdb's copy carries only in-frame clones and drops some. Here the sample spans 150,000 to 200,000 clones, just over 90% being singletons. This specimen consisted of peripheral blood, obtained 28 days after the second AZD1222 dose. The receptor set was obtained from an adult who received the AZD1222 COVID-19 vaccine. The CDR3 runs from the conserved cysteine through the conserved F or W. The order of the fields is clone size, D gene, J gene, V gene, CDR3 DNA, CDR3 protein. A D gene is named only where the DNA matches it firmly. Size tells how often a clone was seen (once, few, many) or the class of an expanded clone, and some rows leave it out.

abundance: -
d_gene: -
j_gene: TRBJ1-6
v_gene: TRBV5-6
CDR3nt: TGTGCCAGCAGCTTCGGGGACTCACCCCTCCACTTT
CDR3aa: CASSFGDSPLHF

abundance: -
d_gene: TRBD1
j_gene: TRBJ1-2
v_gene: TRBV3-1/TRBV3-2
CDR3nt: TGTGCCAGCAGCCAGGTTGGGACAGTCCTATTCAATGGCTACACCTTC
CDR3aa: CASSQVGTVLFNGYTF

abundance: -
d_gene: -
j_gene: TRBJ1-5
v_gene: TRBV5-1
CDR3nt: TGCGCCAGCAGCCCAGGAACCGTTAGCAATCAGCCCCAGCATTTT
CDR3aa: CASSPGTVSNQPQHF

abundance: -
d_gene: -
j_gene: TRBJ2-1
v_gene: TRBV12-5
CDR3nt: TGTGCTAGTGCAGGGGGGTTCTACAATGAGCAGTTCTTC
CDR3aa: CASAGGFYNEQFF

abundance: once
d_gene: TRBD2
j_gene: TRBJ2-7
v_gene: TRBV27
CDR3nt: TGTGCCAGCAGTCACAAACTAGCGGGAGACAACGAGCAGTACTTC
CDR3aa: CASSHKLAGDNEQYF

abundance: -
d_gene: TRBD1
j_gene: TRBJ2-5
v_gene: TRBV6-2/TRBV6-3
CDR3nt: TGTGCCAGCAGCCCCCGACAGGGTCCCCCAGAGACCCAGTACTTC
CDR3aa: CASSPRQGPPETQYF

abundance: -
d_gene: -
j_gene: TRBJ2-5
v_gene: TRBV21-1
CDR3nt: TGTGCCAGCAGCGAAGAGACCCAGTACTTC
CDR3aa: CASSEETQYF

abundance: -
d_gene: -
j_gene: TRBJ1-5
v_gene: TRBV27
CDR3nt: TGTGCCAGCAGTTTATCAGGGTCAGGGCAGCCCCAGCATTTT
CDR3aa: CASSLSGSGQPQHF

abundance: -
d_gene: -
j_gene: TRBJ2-7
v_gene: TRBV27
CDR3nt: TGTGCCAGCAGATCATACGAGCAGTACTTC
CDR3aa: CASRSYEQYF

abundance: -
d_gene: TRBD1
j_gene: TRBJ1-2
v_gene: TRBV30
CDR3nt: TGTGCCTGGAGTGCCCTGGGACAGGGGGATCTTGGCTACACCTTC
CDR3aa: CAWSALGQGDLGYTF

abundance: -
d_gene: -
j_gene: TRBJ2-7
v_gene: TRBV29-1
CDR3nt: TGCAGCGTTCTAACCTACGAGCAGTACTTC
CDR3aa: CSVLTYEQYF

abundance: -
d_gene: -
j_gene: TRBJ2-2
v_gene: TRBV30
CDR3nt: TGTGCCTGGAGTTCCCGCCGACGGACTGCGGAGGGCCGGAACACCGGGGAGCTGTTTTTT
CDR3aa: CAWSSRRRTAEGRNTGELFF

abundance: -
d_gene: -
j_gene: TRBJ1-6
v_gene: TRBV10-2
CDR3nt: TGCGCCAGCAGTGATCAGGGGATAGTGTATAATTCACCCCTCCACTTT
CDR3aa: CASSDQGIVYNSPLHF

abundance: -
d_gene: TRBD2
j_gene: TRBJ2-3
v_gene: TRBV24-1
CDR3nt: TGTGCCACCAGTGGGTCACCGGGACTAGTATTAACAGATACGCAGTATTTT
CDR3aa: CATSGSPGLVLTDTQYF

abundance: -
d_gene: -
j_gene: TRBJ2-7
v_gene: TRBV27
CDR3nt: TGTGCCAGCAGCATAGGACAGAACTACGAGCAGTACTTC
CDR3aa: CASSIGQNYEQYF

abundance: -
d_gene: -
j_gene: TRBJ2-6
v_gene: TRBV29-1
CDR3nt: TGCAGCGTTGACGGGGGAAGCTCTGGGGCCAACGTCCTGACTTTC
CDR3aa: CSVDGGSSGANVLTF

abundance: few
d_gene: -
j_gene: TRBJ2-5
v_gene: TRBV18
CDR3nt: TGTGCCAGCTCACCTCGGAACGGACAGCAAGAGACCCAGTACTTC
CDR3aa: CASSPRNGQQETQYF

abundance: -
d_gene: -
j_gene: TRBJ2-7
v_gene: TRBV3-1/TRBV3-2
CDR3nt: TGTGCCAGCAGCCGGCCGGGGAGCTCCTACGAGCAGTACTTC
CDR3aa: CASSRPGSSYEQYF

abundance: -
d_gene: -
j_gene: TRBJ2-5
v_gene: TRBV3-1/TRBV3-2
CDR3nt: TGTGCCAGCAGCCAAGGGATTTCAGGAATCGGGACCCAGTACTTC
CDR3aa: CASSQGISGIGTQYF

abundance: -
d_gene: TRBD1
j_gene: TRBJ1-5
v_gene: TRBV28
CDR3nt: TGTGCCAGCAGTTGGGGGACAGGGGGCGATGGCAATCAGCCCCAGCATTTT
CDR3aa: CASSWGTGGDGNQPQHF

abundance: -
d_gene: TRBD2
j_gene: TRBJ2-7
v_gene: TRBV6-2/TRBV6-3
CDR3nt: TGTGCCAGCAGTTACAAACGGCTAGCGGGTCTACCAGAGCAGTACTTC
CDR3aa: CASSYKRLAGLPEQYF

abundance: -
d_gene: TRBD2
j_gene: TRBJ2-1
v_gene: TRBV4-1
CDR3nt: TGCGCCAGCAGCCCGACTAGCGGGAGCTACAATGAGCAGTTCTTC
CDR3aa: CASSPTSGSYNEQFF